Listed below are T cell receptor beta chains from one sample, sequenced in a study of blood T cells in healthy people across ages. Each CDR3 protein is one row after TCRdb ran MiXCR on the 5' RACE reads. This sample has roughly 2 million distinct CDR3 sequences, with around half found just once. Specimen: blood. The source of these receptors is a middle-aged woman in good health. Each CDR3 is given with its conserved first and last residue. A D gene is named only where the DNA matches it firmly. Some rows mark clone size as missing; the rest say once, few, many or name a class of expanded clone.

j_gene,abundance,v_gene,d_gene,CDR3nt,CDR3aa
TRBJ2-5,.,TRBV24-1,TRBD1,TGTGCCACCAGGCAGACAGGGGATGGGACCCAGTACTTC,CATRQTGDGTQYF
TRBJ2-5,.,TRBV15,.,TGTGCCACCAGCAGAGATATCCAGCCCCGGGAGACCCAGTACTTC,CATSRDIQPRETQYF
TRBJ2-7,.,TRBV7-2,TRBD1,TGTGCCAGCAGCCTATTTAGACAGGGGGCAGCCCACTCCTACGAGCAGTACTTC,CASSLFRQGAAHSYEQYF
TRBJ2-3,few,TRBV12-3/TRBV12-4,.,TGTGCCAGCACCCCCGGGGACCGAAGCACAGATACGCAGTATTTT,CASTPGDRSTDTQYF
TRBJ2-5,few,TRBV4-2,.,TGTGCCAGCAGCCAAGTGGGGTCCATCGGGAATGAGCAGTACTTC,CASSQVGSIGNEQYF
TRBJ2-1,few,TRBV7-2,.,TGTGCCAGCAGCGCCCCGGGGGAAGAGCAGTTCTTC,CASSAPGEEQFF
TRBJ2-7,.,TRBV6-5,.,TGTGCCAGCAGTCTAGCGCCGGGACAGCTATACGAGCAGTACTTC,CASSLAPGQLYEQYF
TRBJ2-1,.,TRBV2,.,TGTGCCAGCAGTGAATCTGGCTGGCTTTACAATGAGCAGTTCTTC,CASSESGWLYNEQFF
TRBJ1-6,.,TRBV7-9,.,TGTGCCAGCAGCTTAGTATCAGGGGCTAATTCACCCCTCCACTTT,CASSLVSGANSPLHF
TRBJ2-3,.,TRBV11-3,.,TGTGCCAGCAGCTTTAAGGGGAGGAATACGCAGTATTTT,CASSFKGRNTQYF
TRBJ2-5,few,TRBV21-1,.,TGTGCCAGCAGCAAAGAAGTATCCCCGGGTGGACAGTCTAAACAAGAGACCCAGTACTTC,CASSKEVSPGGQSKQETQYF
TRBJ1-2,.,TRBV6-5,.,TGTGCCAGCAGTTACTCTAAGGACGGTGGCTACACCTTC,CASSYSKDGGYTF
TRBJ2-5,.,TRBV4-3,TRBD1,TGCGCCAGCAGCCAAGGGACAGGGGGGATGAGTGAGCAGTACTTC,CASSQGTGGMSEQYF
TRBJ2-3,.,TRBV20-1,.,TGCAGTGCTAGAGATATACCGGGGCGCACAGATACGCAGTATTTT,CSARDIPGRTDTQYF
TRBJ1-4,.,TRBV5-1,TRBD1,TGCGCCAGCAGCCCCACAGGACAGGGTGGGGAAAAACTGTTTTTT,CASSPTGQGGEKLFF
TRBJ1-4,.,TRBV5-1,TRBD1,TGCGCCAGCAGCTTTGACAGGGTGGATGAAAAACTGTTTTTT,CASSFDRVDEKLFF
TRBJ2-5,.,TRBV20-1,.,TGCAGTGCTAGAGGCCTACTAGCCGCGCAAGAGACCCAGTACTTC,CSARGLLAAQETQYF
TRBJ2-5,.,TRBV7-9,.,TGTGCCAGCAGCTTAGAGTTTTGGCCGGTTCGTTACAATGAGCAGTACTTC,CASSLEFWPVRYNEQYF
TRBJ2-3,many,TRBV12-3/TRBV12-4,.,TGTGCCAGCAGTCGGGGACGCACAGATACGCAGTATTTT,CASSRGRTDTQYF
TRBJ1-2,.,TRBV6-6,TRBD1,TGTGCCAGCAGTTCCCCGGGACAGGGGCAATCTAGTGGAGGCTACACCTTC,CASSSPGQGQSSGGYTF
TRBJ2-1,few,TRBV7-2,TRBD2,TGTGCCAGCAGCCCCAGGACGTTAGCGGGCAATGAGCAGTTCTTC,CASSPRTLAGNEQFF
TRBJ2-5,.,TRBV6-1,.,TGTGCCAGCATGGGGGGCGTATTCGAGACCCAGTACTTC,CASMGGVFETQYF
TRBJ2-7,.,TRBV3-1,.,TGTGCCAGCAGCCAACGCTTACCCAGGGAGATCTTTCGTGACGAGCAGTACTTC,CASSQRLPREIFRDEQYF
TRBJ2-7,.,TRBV20-1,TRBD2,TGCAGTGCTTCCTCAACTAGCGGGGTGACCTACGAGCAGTACTTC,CSASSTSGVTYEQYF
TRBJ2-1,few,TRBV4-3,TRBD1,TGCGCCAGCAGCCAAGGGGACAGGGGGACCTACAATGAGCAGTTCTTC,CASSQGDRGTYNEQFF
TRBJ2-4,many,TRBV25-1,.,TGTGCCAGCAGTGGTACAGGGGCCAAAAACATTCAGTACTTC,CASSGTGAKNIQYF
TRBJ2-3,.,TRBV15,.,TGTGCCACCAGCAGAGAGCTGGCAACTAGCACAGATACGCAGTATTTT,CATSRELATSTDTQYF
TRBJ2-3,.,TRBV2,TRBD2,TGTGCCAGCAGTGGTCTAGCGGCCTTCACAGATACGCAGTATTTT,CASSGLAAFTDTQYF
TRBJ2-7,.,TRBV2,.,TGTGCCACCGGGACAATCTCCTACAATGAGCAGTACTTC,CATGTISYNEQYF
TRBJ2-6,.,TRBV20-1,TRBD2,TGCAGTGCTAGTGGGCGGGGGGAGTATGGGGCCAACGTCCTGACTTTC,CSASGRGEYGANVLTF
TRBJ2-3,.,TRBV5-1,.,TGCGCCAGCAGCTTGGACACCCTGAGCACAGATACGCAGTATTTT,CASSLDTLSTDTQYF
TRBJ1-6,few,TRBV4-3,TRBD1,TGCGCCAGCAGCCAGCGGACAGGGGACTATAATTCACCCCTCCACTTT,CASSQRTGDYNSPLHF
TRBJ1-2,.,TRBV9,TRBD1,TGTGCCAGCAGCGGAATTAGACAGGGGCCTAACTATGGCTACACCTTC,CASSGIRQGPNYGYTF
TRBJ2-1,few,TRBV20-1,.,TGCAGTGCTAGGAAAGCCGGAGCTCCAACGGTCAATGAGCAGTTCTTC,CSARKAGAPTVNEQFF
TRBJ2-7,.,TRBV19,.,TGTGCCAGTAGTATAGCTACAGTCCGCTACGAGCAGTACTTC,CASSIATVRYEQYF
TRBJ2-1,.,TRBV9,TRBD2,TGTGCCAGCAGCGCGGGACTAGCGGGGAACAATGAGCAGTTCTTC,CASSAGLAGNNEQFF
TRBJ2-5,few,TRBV10-2,TRBD2,TGCGCCAGCAGTGAGTTGACTAGCGGGGGGCAAGCAAGAGAGACCCAGTACTTC,CASSELTSGGQARETQYF
TRBJ2-3,.,TRBV12-3/TRBV12-4,.,TGTGCCAGCAGCTACAATGTAGATACGCAGTATTTT,CASSYNVDTQYF
TRBJ2-5,few,TRBV15,TRBD2,TGTGCCACCAGCAGAGATCTAACCGGACTAGCGGACCGTGGGACCCAGTACTTC,CATSRDLTGLADRGTQYF
TRBJ2-7,.,TRBV7-9,TRBD1,TGTGCCAGCAGCTTCCAGGGGGTGGGCTACGAGCAGTACTTC,CASSFQGVGYEQYF
TRBJ2-3,.,TRBV14,.,TGTGCCAGCAGCTGGGGGAGGATTCACACTAGCACAGATACGCAGTATTTT,CASSWGRIHTSTDTQYF
TRBJ2-7,few,TRBV3-1,.,TGTGCCAGCAGCCAAGATCGAATGGGGCAAATGAGCTCCTACGAGCAGTACTTC,CASSQDRMGQMSSYEQYF
TRBJ1-6,.,TRBV27,.,TGTGCCAGCAGTTTCGAAGGGAATTCACCCCTCCACTTT,CASSFEGNSPLHF
TRBJ2-7,few,TRBV5-1,.,TGCGCCAGCAGCTTGGGGGCGGACGCACCCTACGAGCAGTACTTC,CASSLGADAPYEQYF
TRBJ1-5,.,TRBV20-1,.,TGCAGTGCTAGGGAACACATGGATAGCAATCAGCCCCAGCATTTT,CSAREHMDSNQPQHF
TRBJ2-1,.,TRBV7-8,.,TGTGCCAGCAGCTTATCCCGGGCAGAGCTTTACAATGAGCAGTTCTTC,CASSLSRAELYNEQFF